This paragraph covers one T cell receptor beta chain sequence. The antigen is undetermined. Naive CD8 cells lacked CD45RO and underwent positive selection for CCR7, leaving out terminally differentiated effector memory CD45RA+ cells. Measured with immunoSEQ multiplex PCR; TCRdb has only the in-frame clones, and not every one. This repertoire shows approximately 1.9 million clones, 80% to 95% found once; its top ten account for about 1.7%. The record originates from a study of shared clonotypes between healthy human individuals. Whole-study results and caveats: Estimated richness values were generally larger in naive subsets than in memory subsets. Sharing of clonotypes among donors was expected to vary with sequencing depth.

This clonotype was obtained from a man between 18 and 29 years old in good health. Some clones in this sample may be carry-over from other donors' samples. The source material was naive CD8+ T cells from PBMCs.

The CDR3 DNA follows: TGTGCCAGCAGCCCCCCACAGCGGGTCCAAGAGACCCAGTACTTC. Its protein product is CASSPPQRVQETQYF. J is TRBJ2-5 and V is TRBV7-9, with D possibly being TRBD2 (6 bases). The CDR3 spans 15 residues. Germline CDR1 SEHNR, CDR2 FQNEAQ (reference sequence). Trimming cost V 5 bases and J 1 base, with 14 bases left between them.